This TCR beta chain derives from a study of blood T cell repertoires in COVID-19. Study at large: Nucleic acid was either cDNA or gDNA, and it came from T cells, B-cell-depleted T cells, or PBMCs.

The CDR3 is 14 amino acids. V lost 0 bases and J 5 bases, leaving 11 bases between the germline ends. Germline V gene lookup returns CDR1 SGHRS and CDR2 YFSETQ. Original methodology: Amplification of reference gene primers was used by the study to estimate nucleated cell counts. The assay was immunoSEQ multiplex PCR, and TCRdb's table has in-frame clones only and misses some. The D gene and trimming were derived from the DNA, and the V and J assignments and clone size from that table. Among fewer than 200,000 clones listed, around 80% were seen once. The sequencing sample was made of peripheral blood. The sequence came from a human donor in a cohort sampled during active COVID-19. The chain uses TRBV5-1 and TRBJ2-5; TRBD1 might be the D (5 bases). The CDR3 region has the DNA TGCGCCAGCAGCTTGGGACAGCAAAGCGAGACCCAGTACTTC. Protein sequence: CASSLGQQSETQYF.